The present T cell receptor beta chain was sequenced within a study of T cell changes during pregnancy in multiple sclerosis. Profiling relied on immunoSEQ multiplex PCR, and the TCRdb table lists in-frame clones only, not all of them. Here the sample spans 50,000 to 65,000 clones, over 85% being singletons. This CDR3 is 14 amino acids long. The germline V gene has CDR1 MRHNA and CDR2 SNTAGT. With 4 bases clipped from V and 4 bases from J, the junction kept 1 base outside the gene matches. The chain uses TRBV6-4 and TRBJ2-3, with 11 bases identical to TRBD2. The TCR originated in a female donor with multiple sclerosis, enrolled in a pregnancy study. The sample consisted of CD8+ T cells from peripheral blood mononuclear cells, taken in the second trimester of pregnancy. The CDR3: CASSVAGGPDTQYF. For the CDR3, the DNA is TGTGCCAGCAGTGTAGCGGGAGGGCCAGATACGCAGTATTTT.